This is a list of T cell receptor beta chains from one sample in a study of cytomegalovirus exposure and HLA in healthy donors. Using immunoSEQ multiplex PCR, the repertoire was profiled, and TCRdb retains in-frame clones only, with some absent. The sample lists under 200,000 clones, around 92% occurring once. What was sequenced was PBMCs. These receptors were taken from a man aged 18 to 35 in good health and CMV-seropositive. The CDR3 runs from the conserved cysteine through the conserved F or W. The order of the fields is clone size, J gene, V gene, D gene, CDR3 protein, CDR3 DNA. D genes are given only for firm matches. Only some rows state a clone size, as once, few, many or a class for expanded clones.

once	TRBJ2-6	TRBV5-1	TRBD2	CASRLAGAGANVLTF	TGCGCCAGCAGACTAGCGGGAGCTGGGGCCAACGTCCTGACTTTC
once	TRBJ1-2	TRBV11-2	TRBD1	CASSSNRDRGSYGYTF	TGTGCCAGCAGCTCAAACAGGGACAGGGGTTCTTATGGCTACACCTTC
-	TRBJ1-1	TRBV2	-	CASSIDSYTEAFF	TGTGCCAGCAGCATAGACAGTTACACTGAAGCTTTCTTT
-	TRBJ2-5	TRBV4-1	-	CASSPPGVAQETQYF	TGCGCCAGCAGCCCTCCAGGGGTAGCCCAAGAGACCCAGTACTTC
-	TRBJ2-2	TRBV29-1	TRBD1	CSARVAGGLVTGELFF	TGCAGCGCTCGGGTGGCAGGGGGCCTAGTAACCGGGGAGCTGTTTTTT
-	TRBJ2-5	TRBV5-6	-	CASSLGSSTAETQYF	TGTGCCAGCAGCTTGGGGTCGTCCACCGCGGAGACCCAGTACTTC
-	TRBJ1-5	TRBV7-9	-	CASSLGRGNQPQHF	TGTGCCAGCAGCTTAGGCCGGGGCAATCAGCCCCAGCATTTT
-	TRBJ1-4	TRBV27	-	CASSLFRTGEEKLFF	TGTGCCAGCAGTTTATTCAGGACTGGAGAAGAAAAACTGTTTTTT
-	TRBJ1-1	TRBV25-1	TRBD1	CASSAGQGANTEAFF	TGTGCCAGCAGCGCGGGACAGGGGGCGAACACTGAAGCTTTCTTT
-	TRBJ1-2	TRBV4-2	-	CASTQAGGNAYGYTF	TGTGCCAGCACCCAGGCGGGGGGGAACGCCTATGGCTACACCTTC
-	TRBJ2-5	TRBV7-2	TRBD2	CASSWTSGSETQYF	TGTGCCAGCAGCTGGACTAGCGGGTCGGAGACCCAGTACTTC
-	TRBJ2-2	TRBV7-8	TRBD2	CASRGLAQNTGELFF	TGTGCCAGCAGGGGACTAGCGCAAAACACCGGGGAGCTGTTTTTT
few	TRBJ1-2	TRBV2	TRBD1	CASSDRGKIPIF	TGTGCCAGCAGTGACAGGGGGAAAATACCAATCTTC
-	TRBJ2-1	TRBV19	-	CASSTIAYNEQFF	TGTGCCAGTAGTACTATAGCGTACAATGAGCAGTTCTTC
once	TRBJ2-1	TRBV9	-	CASSVETGLHNEQFF	TGTGCCAGCAGCGTAGAAACAGGGCTCCACAATGAGCAGTTCTTC
few	TRBJ1-1	TRBV4-1	TRBD1	CASRAGTAKGNTEAFF	TGCGCCAGCAGAGCTGGGACAGCCAAGGGGAACACTGAAGCTTTCTTT
-	TRBJ2-1	TRBV11-3	TRBD1	CASSLGDSFYNEQFF	TGTGCCAGCAGCTTAGGGGACAGCTTCTACAATGAGCAGTTCTTC
-	TRBJ2-2	TRBV7-8	-	CASSHLAGSNTGELFF	TGTGCCAGCAGCCATCTGGCGGGGTCGAACACCGGGGAGCTGTTTTTT
-	TRBJ2-7	TRBV27	TRBD1	CASSLRGQSYEQYF	TGTGCCAGCAGTCTACGGGGACAGTCCTACGAGCAGTACTTC
-	TRBJ2-7	TRBV5-4	-	CASSLGGLTPYEQYF	TGTGCCAGCAGCTTGGGGGGCTTGACCCCCTACGAGCAGTACTTC
-	TRBJ2-1	TRBV9	TRBD2	CARGTSAGYNEQFF	TGTGCCAGAGGGACTAGCGCGGGATACAATGAGCAGTTCTTC
-	TRBJ1-1	TRBV20-1	-	CSAQMNTEAFF	TGCAGTGCTCAGATGAACACTGAAGCTTTCTTT
-	TRBJ2-7	TRBV19	-	CASSRDIGLYEQYF	TGTGCCAGTAGTAGGGACATAGGATTGTACGAGCAGTACTTC
-	TRBJ1-2	TRBV19	TRBD1	CASSMGQGAYGYTF	TGTGCCAGTAGTATGGGGCAGGGGGCCTATGGCTACACCTTC
-	TRBJ2-6	TRBV5-1	-	CASSEQGPSSGANVLTF	TGCGCCAGCAGCGAACAGGGACCTAGCTCTGGGGCCAACGTCCTGACTTTC
-	TRBJ2-7	TRBV29-1	-	CSAKAGLAYEQYF	TGCAGCGCAAAAGCGGGCCTTGCCTACGAGCAGTACTTC
-	TRBJ1-5	TRBV19	-	CASTPGQMRSQPQHF	TGTGCCAGTACCCCGGGACAAATGAGATCCCAGCCCCAGCATTTT
-	TRBJ2-5	TRBV29-1	-	CSVAIQGQETQYF	TGCAGCGTTGCGATCCAGGGTCAAGAGACCCAGTACTTC
once	TRBJ1-2	TRBV2	-	CASSARSGGGDYGYTF	TGTGCCAGCAGTGCGAGGTCGGGGGGGGGCGACTATGGCTACACCTTC
-	TRBJ1-1	TRBV9	TRBD1	CASSATGGTEAFF	TGTGCCAGCAGCGCGACAGGGGGGACTGAAGCTTTCTTT
few	TRBJ2-3	TRBV5-1	TRBD1	CASSTGRGSPDTQYF	TGCGCCAGCAGCACAGGCAGGGGGTCACCAGATACGCAGTATTTT
-	TRBJ2-1	TRBV5-5	-	CASSPGYYNEQFF	TGTGCCAGCAGCCCGGGGTACTACAATGAGCAGTTCTTC
-	TRBJ2-3	TRBV2	TRBD2	CASSEAEAGALDTQYF	TGTGCCAGCAGTGAAGCGGAGGCGGGAGCATTAGATACGCAGTATTTT
-	TRBJ1-3	TRBV4-2	TRBD1	CASSQDRVRGNTIYF	TGTGCCAGCAGCCAGGACAGGGTGCGGGGAAACACCATATATTTT
-	TRBJ2-7	TRBV27	-	CASRRGPTYEQYF	TGTGCCAGCAGGCGGGGCCCTACTTACGAGCAGTACTTC
-	TRBJ1-2	TRBV4-1	-	CASSQDETGLIYGYTF	TGCGCCAGCAGCCAAGACGAAACAGGGCTAATCTATGGCTACACCTTC
-	TRBJ2-7	TRBV6-1	TRBD1	CASSLGQGSYEQYF	TGTGCCAGCAGTTTGGGACAGGGTTCCTACGAGCAGTACTTC
-	TRBJ2-5	TRBV7-7	-	CASSLSFGQETQYF	TGTGCTAGCAGCTTATCGTTCGGGCAAGAGACCCAGTACTTC
-	TRBJ2-1	TRBV9	TRBD2	CASSVVTSGRQFF	TGTGCCAGCAGCGTAGTCACTAGCGGGAGGCAGTTCTTC
-	TRBJ2-7	TRBV5-1	TRBD1	CASSAGTGGAQYF	TGCGCCAGCAGCGCCGGGACAGGGGGCGCCCAGTACTTC
once	TRBJ2-3	TRBV6-1	-	CASRRTDTQYF	TGTGCCAGCAGGAGGACAGATACGCAGTATTTT
-	TRBJ2-3	TRBV5-1	TRBD2	CASRRMISGAESDTQYF	TGCGCCAGCAGACGGATGATTAGCGGGGCGGAGTCAGATACGCAGTATTTT
-	TRBJ1-5	TRBV28	TRBD1	CASNNRGYSNQPQHF	TGTGCCAGCAACAACAGGGGTTATAGCAATCAGCCCCAGCATTTT
-	TRBJ2-1	TRBV28	TRBD2	CASSLSVGLAENEQFF	TGTGCCAGCAGTTTATCCGTCGGACTAGCGGAGAATGAGCAGTTCTTC
-	TRBJ2-7	TRBV11-2	-	CASSPKSRTDVEQYF	TGTGCCAGCAGCCCAAAATCCAGGACAGATGTCGAGCAGTACTTC
-	TRBJ2-7	TRBV4-1	-	CASSQEAQGGYEQYF	TGCGCCAGCAGCCAAGAAGCGCAGGGGGGCTACGAGCAGTACTTC